These T cell receptor beta chains were read from a single sample in a study of blood T cells in healthy people across ages. TCRdb ran MiXCR on the 5' RACE reads and lists one entry per CDR3 protein. The sample has roughly 1,500,000 distinct CDR3 sequences; 35% to 45% are singletons. Material: blood. The receptors were gathered from a woman younger than 30 in good health. Each CDR3 is given with its conserved first and last residue. Expanded clones are given a class, and other clones once, few, many or no size at all.

TRBJ1-2 | - | TRBV6-6 | CASIRAGYDYTF
TRBJ2-7 | - | TRBV6-5 | CASSSADGGLRAPYEQYF
TRBJ2-3 | - | TRBV6-1 | CASSELLNSGGEGGWDTQYF
TRBJ2-1 | few | TRBV7-2 | CASSLPLAVYNEQFF
TRBJ1-1 | few | TRBV9 | CASSAPVGPQNTEAFF
TRBJ1-3 | few | TRBV7-2 | CASSFERSGNTIYF
TRBJ2-7 | few | TRBV5-1 | CASSSTLREQYF
TRBJ2-3 | - | TRBV4-1 | CASSPKGVDSWGTQYF
TRBJ2-7 | - | TRBV20-1 | CSAREGGGGHEQYF
TRBJ2-7 | few | TRBV2 | CASRDTSGSYEQYF
TRBJ2-3 | - | TRBV2 | CASRRVAGIGDTQYF
TRBJ2-1 | few | TRBV5-1 | CASRSRLAGGVSEQFF
TRBJ2-5 | many | TRBV28 | CASSSQREVETQYF
TRBJ2-5 | - | TRBV4-1 | CASGQAPSGVQETQYF
TRBJ1-2 | few | TRBV20-1 | CSARGGGEDYGYTF
TRBJ2-4 | few | TRBV7-2 | CASSSISGGQAKNIQYF
TRBJ1-2 | few | TRBV20-1 | CSARFSPSRAIWSYTF
- | few | TRBV15 | CATSREGQNYEQYF
TRBJ2-3 | - | TRBV5-4 | CASSEGLAGVVDTQYF
TRBJ1-1 | - | TRBV4-1 | CASSRIGQGGTEAFF
TRBJ1-1 | - | TRBV25-1 | CATRGQGYTEAFF
TRBJ2-2 | - | TRBV11-2 | CASKRGMDTRELFF
TRBJ1-1 | - | TRBV7-9 | CASSGGAGADEAFF
- | - | TRBV10-2 | CASSDRVLPYEQYF
TRBJ2-1 | few | TRBV5-1 | CASSLQAASSYNEQFF
TRBJ2-5 | - | TRBV9 | CASSDPTGPGERYF
TRBJ2-1 | - | TRBV20-1 | CSPGGRGEQFF
TRBJ1-1 | - | TRBV27 | CASSPSDRPEAFF
- | - | TRBV7-9 | CASSPFSGDDEQYF
TRBJ1-1 | - | TRBV5-1 | CASSLEWNTEAFF
TRBJ1-5 | - | TRBV7-9 | CASSLAGTGTIPPQHF
TRBJ1-5 | few | TRBV2 | CASSVLGFSNQPQHF